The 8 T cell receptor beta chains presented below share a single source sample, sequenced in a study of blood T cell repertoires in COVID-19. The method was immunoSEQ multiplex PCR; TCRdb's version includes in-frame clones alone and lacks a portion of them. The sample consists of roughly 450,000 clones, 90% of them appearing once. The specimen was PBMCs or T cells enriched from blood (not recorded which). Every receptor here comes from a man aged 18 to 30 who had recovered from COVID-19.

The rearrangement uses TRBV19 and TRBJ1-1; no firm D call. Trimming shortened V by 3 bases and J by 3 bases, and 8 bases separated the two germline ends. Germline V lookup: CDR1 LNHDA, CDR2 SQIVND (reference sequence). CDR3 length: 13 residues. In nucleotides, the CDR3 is TGTGCCAGTAGTATGGCCGGGGACACTGAAGCTTTCTTT. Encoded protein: CASSMAGDTEAFF.

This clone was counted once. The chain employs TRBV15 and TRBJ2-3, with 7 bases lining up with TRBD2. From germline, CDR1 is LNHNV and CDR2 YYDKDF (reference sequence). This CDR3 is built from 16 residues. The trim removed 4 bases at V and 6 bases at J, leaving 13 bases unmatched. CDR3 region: CATSTRMLAAGDTQYF. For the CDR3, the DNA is TGTGCCACCAGCACTCGAATGCTAGCGGCGGGGGATACGCAGTATTTT.

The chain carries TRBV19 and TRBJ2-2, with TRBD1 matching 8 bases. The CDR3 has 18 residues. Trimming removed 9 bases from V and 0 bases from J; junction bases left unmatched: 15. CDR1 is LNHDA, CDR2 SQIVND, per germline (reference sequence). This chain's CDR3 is CASNRGTGDYANTGELFF. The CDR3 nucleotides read TGTGCCAGCAACCGCGGGACAGGAGATTACGCGAACACCGGGGAGCTGTTTTTT.

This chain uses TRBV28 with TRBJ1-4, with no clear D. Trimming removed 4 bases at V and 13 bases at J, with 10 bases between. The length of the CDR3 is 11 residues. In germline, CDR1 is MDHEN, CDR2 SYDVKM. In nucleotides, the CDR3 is TGTGCCAGCAGTTCGTCCCTCGGACTGTTTTTT. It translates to CASSSSLGLFF.

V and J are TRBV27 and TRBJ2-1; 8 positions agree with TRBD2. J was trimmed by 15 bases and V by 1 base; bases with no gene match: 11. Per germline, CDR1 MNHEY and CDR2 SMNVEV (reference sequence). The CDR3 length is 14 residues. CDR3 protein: CASSLFNSGGDRFF. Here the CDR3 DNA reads TGTGCCAGCAGTTTATTTAACTCCGGGGGGGATCGGTTCTTC.

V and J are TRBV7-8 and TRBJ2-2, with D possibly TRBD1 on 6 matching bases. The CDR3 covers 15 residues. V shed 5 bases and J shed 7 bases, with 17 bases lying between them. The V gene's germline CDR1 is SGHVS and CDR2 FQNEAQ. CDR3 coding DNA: TGTGCCAGCAGCATCGCACAGGGTTGGAGCGGGGAGCTGTTTTTT. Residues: CASSIAQGWSGELFF.

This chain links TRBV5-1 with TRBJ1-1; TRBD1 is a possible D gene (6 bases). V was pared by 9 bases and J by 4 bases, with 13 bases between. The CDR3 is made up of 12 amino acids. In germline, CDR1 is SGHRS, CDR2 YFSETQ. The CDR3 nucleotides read TGCGCCAATGCGAAAGGGGGCACTGAAGCTTTCTTT. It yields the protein CANAKGGTEAFF. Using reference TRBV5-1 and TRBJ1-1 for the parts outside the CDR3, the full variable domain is KAGVTQTPRYLIKTRGQQVTLSCSPISGHRSVSWYQQTPGQGLQFLFEYFSETQRNKGNFPGRFSGRQFSNSRSEMNVSTLELGDSALYLCANAKGGTEAFFGQGTRLTVV.

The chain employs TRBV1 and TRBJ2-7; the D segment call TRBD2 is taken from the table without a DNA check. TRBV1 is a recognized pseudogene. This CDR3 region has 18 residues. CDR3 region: CTSSQDRTSGSVDHEQYF. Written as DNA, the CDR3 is TGCACCAGCAGCCAAGACCGGACTAGCGGGTCTGTAGACCACGAGCAGTACTTC.